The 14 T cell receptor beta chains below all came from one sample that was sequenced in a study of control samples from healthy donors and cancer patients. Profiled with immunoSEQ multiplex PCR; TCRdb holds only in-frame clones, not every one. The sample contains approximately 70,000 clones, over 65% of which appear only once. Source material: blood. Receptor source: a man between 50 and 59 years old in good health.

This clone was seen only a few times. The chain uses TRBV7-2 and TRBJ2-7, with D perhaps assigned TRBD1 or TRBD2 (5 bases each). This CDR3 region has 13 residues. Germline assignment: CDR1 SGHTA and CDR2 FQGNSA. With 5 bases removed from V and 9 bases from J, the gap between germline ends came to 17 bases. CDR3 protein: CASSPGTLEGQYF. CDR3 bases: TGTGCCAGCAGCCCCGGGACCTTAGAGGGGCAGTACTTC.

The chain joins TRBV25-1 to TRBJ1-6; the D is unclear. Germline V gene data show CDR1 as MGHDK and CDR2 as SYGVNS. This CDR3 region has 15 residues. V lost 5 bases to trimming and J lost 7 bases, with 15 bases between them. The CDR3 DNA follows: TGTGCCAGCAGTCTGAGGTCGGTGGTGAATTCACCCCTCCACTTT. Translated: CASSLRSVVNSPLHF. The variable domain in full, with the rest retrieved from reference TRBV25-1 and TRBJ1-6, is EADIYQTPRYLVIGTGKKITLECSQTMGHDKMYWYQQDPGMELHLIHYSYGVNSTEKGDLSSESTVSRIRTEHFPLTLESARPSHTSQYLCASSLRSVVNSPLHFGNGTRLTVT.

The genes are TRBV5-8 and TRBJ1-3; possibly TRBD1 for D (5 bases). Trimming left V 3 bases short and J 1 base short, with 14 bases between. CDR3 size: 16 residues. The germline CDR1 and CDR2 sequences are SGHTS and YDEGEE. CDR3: CASSSREGLSGNTIYF. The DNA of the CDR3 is TGTGCCAGCAGCTCGAGAGAGGGACTTTCTGGAAACACCATATATTTT.

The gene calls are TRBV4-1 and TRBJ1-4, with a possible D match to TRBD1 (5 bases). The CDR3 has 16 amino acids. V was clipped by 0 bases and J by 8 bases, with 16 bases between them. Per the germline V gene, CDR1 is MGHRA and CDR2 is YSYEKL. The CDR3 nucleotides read TGCGCCAGCAGCCAAGATCAAGGCAGGGCGAAGGAAAAACTGTTTTTT. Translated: CASSQDQGRAKEKLFF.

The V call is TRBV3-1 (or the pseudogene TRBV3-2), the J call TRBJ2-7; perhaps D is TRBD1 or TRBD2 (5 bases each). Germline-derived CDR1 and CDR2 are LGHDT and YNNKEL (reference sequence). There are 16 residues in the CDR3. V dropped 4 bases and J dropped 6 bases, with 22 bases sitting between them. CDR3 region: CASSPLFTGAQGEQYF. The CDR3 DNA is TGTGCCAGCAGCCCTCTGTTCACCGGGGCCCAAGGCGAGCAGTACTTC.

CDR3 sequence (DNA): TGTGCCAGCAGCGTAGGAGGTCTGGGCAGTAACTATGGCTACACCTTC. Encoded protein: CASSVGGLGSNYGYTF. The chain uses TRBV9 and TRBJ1-2; D is ambiguous. Germline assignment: CDR1 SGDLS and CDR2 YYNGEE. This CDR3 has 16 amino acids. V gave up 0 bases and J gave up 1 base, with 13 bases separating them.

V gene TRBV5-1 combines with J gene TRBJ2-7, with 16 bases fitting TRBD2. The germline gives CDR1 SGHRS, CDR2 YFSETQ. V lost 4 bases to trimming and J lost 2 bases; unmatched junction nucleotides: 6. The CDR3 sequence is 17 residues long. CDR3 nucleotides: TGCGCCAGCAGCCCGGGACTAGCGGGAGGGCAACCCTACGAGCAGTACTTC. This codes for CASSPGLAGGQPYEQYF.

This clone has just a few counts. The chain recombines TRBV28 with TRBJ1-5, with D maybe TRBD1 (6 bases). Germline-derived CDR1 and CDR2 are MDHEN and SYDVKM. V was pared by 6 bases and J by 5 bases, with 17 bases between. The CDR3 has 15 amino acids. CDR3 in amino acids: CASRGRRGKDQPQHF. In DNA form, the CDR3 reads TGTGCCAGCAGAGGCCGTAGGGGGAAGGATCAGCCCCAGCATTTT.

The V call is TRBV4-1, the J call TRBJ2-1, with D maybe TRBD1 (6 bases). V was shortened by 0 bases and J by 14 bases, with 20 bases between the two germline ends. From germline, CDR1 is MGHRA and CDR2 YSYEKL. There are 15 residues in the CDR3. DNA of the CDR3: TGCGCCAGCAGCCAAGATCAGGGGAGCGTAAGGGAGAAGTTCTTC. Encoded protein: CASSQDQGSVREKFF.

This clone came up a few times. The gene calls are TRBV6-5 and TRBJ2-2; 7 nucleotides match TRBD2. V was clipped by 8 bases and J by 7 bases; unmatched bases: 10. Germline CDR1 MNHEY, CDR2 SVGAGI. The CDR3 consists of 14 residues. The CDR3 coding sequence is TGTGCCAGCTCATGGCGGGAGAGCGGCGGGGAGCTGTTTTTT. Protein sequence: CASSWRESGGELFF.

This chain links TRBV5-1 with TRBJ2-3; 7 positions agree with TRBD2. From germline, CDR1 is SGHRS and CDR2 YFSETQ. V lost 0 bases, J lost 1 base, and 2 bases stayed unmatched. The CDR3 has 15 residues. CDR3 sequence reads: CASSLGLAGTDTQYF. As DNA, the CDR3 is TGCGCCAGCAGCTTGGGACTAGCTGGCACAGATACGCAGTATTTT.

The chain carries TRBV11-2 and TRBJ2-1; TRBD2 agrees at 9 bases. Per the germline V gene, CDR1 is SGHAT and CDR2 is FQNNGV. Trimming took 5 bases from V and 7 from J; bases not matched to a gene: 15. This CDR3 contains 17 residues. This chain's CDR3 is CASSHDFSGSLGNEQFF. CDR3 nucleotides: TGTGCCAGCAGCCACGACTTTAGCGGGAGCCTAGGGAATGAGCAGTTCTTC.

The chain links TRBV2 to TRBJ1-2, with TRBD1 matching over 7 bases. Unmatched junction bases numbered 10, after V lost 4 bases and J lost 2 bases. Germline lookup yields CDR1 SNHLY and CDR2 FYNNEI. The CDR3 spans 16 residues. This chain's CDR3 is CASSVGTALQNYGYTF. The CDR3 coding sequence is TGTGCCAGCAGTGTAGGGACAGCTCTACAAAACTATGGCTACACCTTC.

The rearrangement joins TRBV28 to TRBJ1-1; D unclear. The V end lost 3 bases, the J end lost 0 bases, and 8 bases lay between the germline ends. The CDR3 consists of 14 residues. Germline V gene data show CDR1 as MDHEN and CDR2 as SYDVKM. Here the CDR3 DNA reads TGTGCCAGCAGTTTTACAGTGTTGAACACTGAAGCTTTCTTT. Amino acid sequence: CASSFTVLNTEAFF. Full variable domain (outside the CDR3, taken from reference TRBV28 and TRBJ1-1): DVKVTQSSRYLVKRTGEKVFLECVQDMDHENMFWYRQDPGLGLRLIYFSYDVKMKEKGDIPEGYSVSREKKERFSLILESASTNQTSMYLCASSFTVLNTEAFFGQGTRLTVV.